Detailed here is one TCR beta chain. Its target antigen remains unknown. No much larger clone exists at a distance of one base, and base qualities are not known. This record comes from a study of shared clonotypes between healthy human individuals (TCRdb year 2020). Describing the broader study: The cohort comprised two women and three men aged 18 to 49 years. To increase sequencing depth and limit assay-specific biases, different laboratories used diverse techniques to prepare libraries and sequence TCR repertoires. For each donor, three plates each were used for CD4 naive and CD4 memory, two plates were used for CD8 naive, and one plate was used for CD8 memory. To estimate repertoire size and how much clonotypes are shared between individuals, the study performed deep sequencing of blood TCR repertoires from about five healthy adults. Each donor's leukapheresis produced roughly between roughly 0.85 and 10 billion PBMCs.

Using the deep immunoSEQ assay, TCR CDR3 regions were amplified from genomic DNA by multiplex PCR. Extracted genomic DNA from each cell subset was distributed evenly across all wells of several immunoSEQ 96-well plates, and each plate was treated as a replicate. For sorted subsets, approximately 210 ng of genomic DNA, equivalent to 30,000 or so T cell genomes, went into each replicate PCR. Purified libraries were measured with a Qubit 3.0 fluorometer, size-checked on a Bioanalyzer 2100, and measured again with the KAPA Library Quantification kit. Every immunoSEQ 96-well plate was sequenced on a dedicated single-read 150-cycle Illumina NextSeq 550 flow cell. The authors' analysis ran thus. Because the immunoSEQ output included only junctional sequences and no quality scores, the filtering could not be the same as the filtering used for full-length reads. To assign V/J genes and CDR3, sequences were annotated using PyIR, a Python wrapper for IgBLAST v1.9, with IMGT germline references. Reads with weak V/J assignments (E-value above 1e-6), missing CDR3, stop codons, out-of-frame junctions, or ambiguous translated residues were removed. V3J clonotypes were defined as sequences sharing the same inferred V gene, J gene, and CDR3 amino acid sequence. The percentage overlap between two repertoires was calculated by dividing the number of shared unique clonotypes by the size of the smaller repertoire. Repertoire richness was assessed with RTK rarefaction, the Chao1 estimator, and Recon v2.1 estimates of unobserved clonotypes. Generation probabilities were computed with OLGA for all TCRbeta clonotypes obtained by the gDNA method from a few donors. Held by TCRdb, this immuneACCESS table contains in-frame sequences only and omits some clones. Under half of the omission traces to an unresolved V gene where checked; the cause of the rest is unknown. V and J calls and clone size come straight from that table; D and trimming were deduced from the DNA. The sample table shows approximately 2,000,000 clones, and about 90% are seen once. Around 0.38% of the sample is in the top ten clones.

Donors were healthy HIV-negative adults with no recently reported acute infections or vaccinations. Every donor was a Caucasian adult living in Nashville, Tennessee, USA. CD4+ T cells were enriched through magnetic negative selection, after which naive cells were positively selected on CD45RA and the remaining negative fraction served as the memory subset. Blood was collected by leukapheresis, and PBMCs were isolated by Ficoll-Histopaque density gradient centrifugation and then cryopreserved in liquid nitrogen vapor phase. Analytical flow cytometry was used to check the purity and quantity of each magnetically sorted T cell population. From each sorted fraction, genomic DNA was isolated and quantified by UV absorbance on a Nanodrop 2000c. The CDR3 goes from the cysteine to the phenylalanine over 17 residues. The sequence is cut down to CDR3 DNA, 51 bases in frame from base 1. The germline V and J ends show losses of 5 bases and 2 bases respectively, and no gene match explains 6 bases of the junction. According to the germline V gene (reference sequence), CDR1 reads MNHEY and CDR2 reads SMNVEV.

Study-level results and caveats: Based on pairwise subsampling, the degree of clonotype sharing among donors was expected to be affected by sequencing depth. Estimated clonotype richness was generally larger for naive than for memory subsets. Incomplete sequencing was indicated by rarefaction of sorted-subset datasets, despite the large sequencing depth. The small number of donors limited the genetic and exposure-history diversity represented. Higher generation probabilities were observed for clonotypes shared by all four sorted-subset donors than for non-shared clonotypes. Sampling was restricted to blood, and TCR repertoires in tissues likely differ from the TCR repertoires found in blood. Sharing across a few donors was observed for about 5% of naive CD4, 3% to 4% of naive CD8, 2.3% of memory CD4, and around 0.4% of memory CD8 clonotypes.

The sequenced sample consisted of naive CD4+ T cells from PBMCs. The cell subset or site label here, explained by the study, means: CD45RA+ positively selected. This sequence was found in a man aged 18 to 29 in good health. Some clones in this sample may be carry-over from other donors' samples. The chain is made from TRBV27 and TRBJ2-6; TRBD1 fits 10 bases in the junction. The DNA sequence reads TGTGCCAGCAGTCCCGGGACAGGGGTTGCTGGGGCCAACGTCCTGACTTTC. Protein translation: CASSPGTGVAGANVLTF.